The clone carrying this TCR beta chain has at least ten counts. The sample is drawn from a study of T-cell reconstitution after alpha-beta-depleted transplantation in children. Germline CDR1 reads DFQATT; CDR2 reads SNEGSKA (reference sequence). The CDR3 spans 15 residues. V lost 7 bases to trimming and J lost 7 bases; unmatched junction nucleotides: 16. Construction of the TCRbeta library involved unique molecular identifiers. TCRdb independently ran MiXCR on the PCR reads; one entry per CDR3 protein. The sample includes about 230,000 distinct CDR3 sequences, 9.7% of them seen just once. This specimen was PBMCs from the stem cell graft donor, taken from the stem cell graft. The TCR originated in a human donor who donated a stem cell graft to a child with SCID. J is TRBJ2-3 and V is TRBV20-1, with 8 bases aligning to TRBD2. The chain's CDR3 is CSVIQGQRGMNTQYF. The CDR3 coding sequence is TGCAGTGTCATCCAGGGGCAGCGGGGGATGAATACGCAGTATTTT.